Presented here are 27 T cell receptor beta chains from one specimen sequenced in a study of T-cell reconstitution after alpha-beta-depleted transplantation in children. During its preparation, the TCRbeta library received unique molecular identifiers. TCRdb ran MiXCR on the PCR reads and lists one entry per CDR3 protein. Of a few hundred thousand distinct CDR3 sequences listed, 9.7% are singletons. The input for sequencing was PBMCs from the stem cell graft donor, taken from the stem cell graft. The receptors come from a human donor who donated a stem cell graft to a child with SCID.

Many counts were recorded for this clonotype. The CDR3 loop reads CASSFLRGGYTF. In nucleotides, the CDR3 is TGTGCCAGCAGCTTCCTCCGGGGAGGCTACACCTTC. J is TRBJ1-2 and V is TRBV7-9; the D is unclear. Germline CDR1 reads SEHNR; CDR2 reads FQNEAQ (reference sequence). This CDR3 region has 12 residues. V gave up 3 bases and J gave up 8 bases, with 10 bases separating them.

This clonotype was seen many times. This chain connects TRBV20-1 to TRBJ1-5; TRBD1 aligns across 7 bases. Germline V gene data show CDR1 as DFQATT and CDR2 as SNEGSKA (reference sequence). The CDR3 loop spans 14 amino acids. The V segment lost 5 bases and the J segment 0 bases; nucleotides outside the gene matches: 4. The CDR3 here is CSALTGISNQPQHF. CDR3 nucleotides: TGCAGTGCTTTGACAGGGATTAGCAATCAGCCCCAGCATTTT.

This clonotype was observed many times. Without the conserved terminal phenylalanine or tryptophan, this CDR3 likely stems from a read error. It is unclear where the CDR3 begins or ends on the DNA, so no DNA is shown, and the CDR3 is as TCRdb lists it. The chain recombines TRBV6-5 with TRBJ1-1; TRBD1 is the table's D call and was not checked against the DNA. CDR1 and CDR2 from the germline V gene are MNHEY and SVGAGI. The CDR3 is 11 amino acids long, termini counted. CDR3 residues: CASTPGPRNFL.

This clonotype was picked up many times. This chain connects TRBV7-3 to TRBJ1-1; tentative D call: TRBD1 (5 bases). This CDR3 has 15 residues. V lost 4 bases, J lost 0 bases, and 12 bases lay in between. Germline CDR1 is SGHTA and CDR2 is FQGTGA. CDR3 nucleotide sequence: TGTGCCAGCAGCTGGTGGGGCGGATTGAACACTGAAGCTTTCTTT. This encodes CASSWWGGLNTEAFF.

There are many counts of this clonotype. The chain employs TRBV6-1 and TRBJ1-2; 9 nucleotides align to TRBD1. J was trimmed by 7 bases and V by 6 bases; bases with no gene match: 6. CDR1 and CDR2 from the germline V gene are MNHNS and SASEGT. This CDR3 has 13 amino acids. CDR3 residues: CASSSRQGGGYTF. The DNA for the CDR3 is TGTGCCAGCAGCTCCCGACAGGGGGGTGGCTACACCTTC.

This clonotype was detected ten times or more. The chain joins TRBV20-1 to TRBJ2-3, with 11 nucleotides matching TRBD2. V lost 5 bases to trimming and J lost 5 bases; unmatched junction nucleotides: 6. From germline, CDR1 is DFQATT and CDR2 SNEGSKA (reference sequence). The CDR3 is 14 residues long. The CDR3 region is CSASLAGAGDTQYF. The DNA of the CDR3 is TGCAGTGCTTCACTAGCGGGGGCGGGAGATACGCAGTATTTT.

This clonotype came up a few times. The V call is TRBV19, the J call TRBJ2-1, with 9 nucleotides matching TRBD2. The germline V gene encodes CDR1 LNHDA and CDR2 SQIVND (reference sequence). V trimming: 5 bases; J trimming: 5 bases; junction bases outside the gene matches: 10. This CDR3 is built from 16 residues. The CDR3 reads CASSFPPAGGDNEQFF. CDR3 DNA sequence: TGTGCCAGTAGTTTCCCCCCTGCGGGGGGGGACAATGAGCAGTTCTTC.

This clonotype has more than one count but fewer than ten. The chain is built from TRBV7-9 and TRBJ1-2, with D possibly being TRBD1 (5 bases). The V gene lost 0 bases and the J gene lost 6 bases, with 11 bases spanning the gap. The CDR3 totals 14 residues. Germline loops: CDR1 SEHNR, CDR2 FQNEAQ (reference sequence). CDR3 nucleotide sequence: TGTGCCAGCAGCTTAGCGCTAAGGGACCATGGCTACACCTTC. As protein: CASSLALRDHGYTF.

This clonotype was counted many times. This chain links TRBV5-6 with TRBJ2-2, with a tentative D call TRBD1 (7 bases). V was trimmed by 3 bases and J by 8 bases, leaving 11 bases between them. CDR3 length equals 13 residues. The germline V gene has CDR1 SGHDT and CDR2 YYEEEE. The CDR3 is CASSYRGGGELFF. The CDR3 region has the DNA TGTGCCAGCAGCTACAGGGGAGGAGGGGAGCTGTTTTTT.

This clonotype has ten or more counts. The genes are TRBV29-1 and TRBJ2-3; weak D call: TRBD1 (6 bases). The CDR3 has 13 amino acids. The germline CDR1 and CDR2 sequences are SQVTM and ANQGSEA. V was trimmed by 6 bases and J by 5 bases, leaving 15 bases between them. The CDR3 bases are TGCAGCGTCCGAAGGGGGAATCTAGATACGCAGTATTTT. Amino acids: CSVRRGNLDTQYF.

V is TRBV19 and J is TRBJ2-2; D possibly corresponds to TRBD2 (5 bases). The CDR3 runs to 16 residues. Trimming pared 1 base from V and 0 bases from J, leaving 9 bases between. CDR1 and CDR2 from the germline V gene are LNHDA and SQIVND (reference sequence). The CDR3, as DNA: TGTGCCAGTAGTATAGTGAGGGCCACGAACACCGGGGAGCTGTTTTTT. This translates into CASSIVRATNTGELFF.

This clonotype has a count of ten or more. V and J are TRBV20-1 and TRBJ1-6; 9 positions match TRBD1. The CDR3 loop spans 15 amino acids. The V segment lost 0 bases and the J segment 10 bases; nucleotides outside the gene matches: 7. Germline V gene data show CDR1 as DFQATT and CDR2 as SNEGSKA (reference sequence). CDR3 in amino acids: CSARERGQGASPLHF. The CDR3 nucleotides are TGCAGTGCTAGAGAGAGGGGACAGGGCGCATCACCCCTCCACTTT.

The rearrangement links TRBV6-1 to TRBJ1-1; 8 bases fit TRBD1. V shed 2 bases and J 1 base; nucleotides not matched to a gene: 9. There are 17 residues in the CDR3. CDR1 MNHNS and CDR2 SASEGT come from the germline V gene. CDR3 coding DNA: TGTGCCAGCAGTGAATTTCCAGGGGGCGCGGGGAACACTGAAGCTTTCTTT. It yields the protein CASSEFPGGAGNTEAFF.

This clonotype was recorded at least ten times. J is TRBJ1-5 and V is TRBV12-3 or TRBV12-4; D remains ambiguous. The CDR3 is made up of 13 amino acids. The V gene lost 3 bases and the J gene lost 4 bases, with 7 bases spanning the gap. The CDR3 bases are TGTGCCAGCAGTTTTCGGGAGAATCAGCCCCAGCATTTT. Translation: CASSFRENQPQHF.

Ten or more counts support this clonotype. The rearrangement joins TRBV5-1 to TRBJ1-2, with D hard to call. This CDR3 has 16 residues. CDR1 SGHRS and CDR2 YFSETQ come from the germline V gene. Trimming shortened V by 3 bases and J by 3 bases, and 18 bases separated the two germline ends. CDR3 DNA: TGCGCCAGCAGCTCGCCCGGACCACCTACGGACTATGGCTACACCTTC. It is translated as CASSSPGPPTDYGYTF. The whole variable domain, remainder taken from reference TRBV5-1 and TRBJ1-2, is KAGVTQTPRYLIKTRGQQVTLSCSPISGHRSVSWYQQTPGQGLQFLFEYFSETQRNKGNFPGRFSGRQFSNSRSEMNVSTLELGDSALYLCASSSPGPPTDYGYTFGSGTRLTVV.

A few counts support this clonotype. The V and J genes are TRBV12-3 or TRBV12-4 and TRBJ1-1; the D gene is possibly TRBD1 (5 bases). The CDR3 runs 14 residues. With 1 base removed from V and 4 bases from J, the gap between germline ends came to 10 bases. This chain's CDR3 is CASSLVGDSTEAFF. CDR3 nucleotide sequence: TGTGCCAGCAGTTTAGTGGGGGATAGCACTGAAGCTTTCTTT.

This clonotype was seen repeatedly, ten times or more. This rearrangement joins TRBV5-1 to TRBJ1-1; possibly TRBD1 for D (5 bases). The CDR3 runs 14 residues. The germline V gene has CDR1 SGHRS and CDR2 YFSETQ. V was cut by 1 base and J by 5 bases, with 12 bases left in between. For the CDR3, the DNA is TGCGCCAGCAGCTTGAGTCAGGGATCGACTGAAGCTTTCTTT. Translated, it gives CASSLSQGSTEAFF.

There are many counts of this clonotype. The chain uses TRBV4-3 and TRBJ1-2; weak D call: TRBD1 (6 bases). The CDR3 sequence is 15 residues long. Trimming took 1 base from V and 1 from J, leaving 10 bases between them. Germline assignment: CDR1 LGHNA and CDR2 YSLEER. CDR3 in amino acids: CASSQAPDSNYGYTF. CDR3 in DNA: TGCGCCAGCAGCCAAGCCCCGGACAGTAACTATGGCTACACCTTC.

This clonotype was seen ten or more times. This chain uses TRBV10-2 with TRBJ2-3, with D maybe TRBD2 (5 bases). The CDR3 contains 13 residues. CDR1 and CDR2 (germline): WSHSY, SAAADI. Trimming cost V 5 bases and J 7 bases, with 13 bases left between them. CDR3 loop: CASSTNSGNTQYF. The CDR3 DNA is TGCGCCAGCAGTACGAACTCCGGGAATACGCAGTATTTT.

This chain joins TRBV7-2 and TRBJ2-1; D unresolved. This CDR3 contains 15 residues. V shed 5 bases and J shed 6 bases, with 17 bases lying between them. Germline CDR1 reads SGHTA; CDR2 reads FQGNSA. The CDR3 bases are TGTGCCAGCAGCGCCCGAGCAGGTATCTCCAATGAGCAGTTCTTC. This sequence encodes CASSARAGISNEQFF.

The sample holds many counts of this clonotype. This sequence joins TRBV7-8 and TRBJ2-1; no definite D call. V was pared by 5 bases and J by 6 bases, with 17 bases between. Germline V gene sequence: CDR1 SGHVS, CDR2 FQNEAQ. The length of the CDR3 is 15 residues. DNA for the CDR3: TGTGCCAGCAGCCTAGTTAACGGTCCTGGCAATGAGCAGTTCTTC. Amino acid sequence: CASSLVNGPGNEQFF.

This clonotype has ten or more counts. CDR3 sequence: CASSFGRVPHGYTF. In nucleotides, the CDR3 is TGTGCCAGCAGCTTCGGCAGGGTGCCGCATGGCTACACCTTC. The rearrangement uses TRBV7-9 and TRBJ1-2; a weak D match, TRBD1 (5 bases). V was shortened by 3 bases and J by 6 bases, with 14 bases between the two germline ends. The CDR3 runs to 14 residues. CDR1 SEHNR and CDR2 FQNEAQ come from the germline V gene (reference sequence).

This clonotype was seen ten or more times. The chain recombines TRBV29-1 with TRBJ2-7; D is ambiguous. The CDR3 runs to 11 residues. V dropped 1 base and J dropped 6 bases, with 7 bases sitting between them. Germline V gene data show CDR1 as SQVTM and CDR2 as ANQGSEA. The CDR3 sequence is CSVEVVSEQYF. CDR3 DNA sequence: TGCAGCGTTGAAGTGGTTAGCGAGCAGTACTTC.

This clonotype was detected ten times or more. The chain carries TRBV15 and TRBJ1-3, with 8 bases matching TRBD1. The junction had 2 bases not matched to a gene; V was cut back by 5 bases and J by 2 bases. Germline values: CDR1 LNHNV, CDR2 YYDKDF (reference sequence). This CDR3 comprises 14 residues. Here the CDR3 DNA reads TGTGCCACCAGCGCGGACAGGGCTGGAAACACCATATATTTT. It specifies CATSADRAGNTIYF.

This clonotype occurred many times. The rearrangement uses TRBV5-1 and TRBJ1-3; the D is unclear. The CDR3 consists of 14 residues. Germline loops: CDR1 SGHRS, CDR2 YFSETQ. V was cut by 3 bases and J by 0 bases, with 7 bases left in between. The CDR3 loop is CASSSMPSGNTIYF. CDR3 in DNA: TGCGCCAGCAGCTCTATGCCCTCTGGAAACACCATATATTTT.

This clonotype came up many times. V is TRBV24-1 and J is TRBJ2-5; no reliable D call. This CDR3 spans 13 amino acids. Per germline, CDR1 KGHDR and CDR2 SFDVKD. Trimming took off 4 bases at V and 5 bases at J, with 10 bases between the two ends. The CDR3 nucleotides read TGTGCCACCAGTGACCCCCCTCGGGAGACCCAGTACTTC. As protein: CATSDPPRETQYF.

This clonotype was observed at least ten times. V is TRBV7-8 and J is TRBJ1-6, with D unresolved. The germline gives CDR1 SGHVS, CDR2 FQNEAQ. V was clipped by 5 bases and J by 1 base, with 15 bases between them. This CDR3 region has 17 residues. The CDR3 loop reads CASSPARLGSYNSPLHF. The CDR3 bases are TGTGCCAGCAGCCCGGCCCGACTAGGTTCCTATAATTCACCCCTCCACTTT.